The next 24 T cell receptor beta chains were all read from a single sample in a study of T cells in Graves' hyperthyroidism and ophthalmopathy. Amplification of TCR beta CDR3 regions was performed using RNA transcripts as template. The primer set for the first-round RT-PCR of the TCR CDR3 was HTBI. One entry per CDR3 protein, called by TCRdb with MiXCR from the multiplex PCR reads. Of 490,000 or so distinct CDR3 sequences listed, approximately 23% were seen once; the top ten hold less than 65%. Sequenced sample: blood. The receptors shown here come from a woman between 65 and 79 years old with Graves' ophthalmopathy.

As regards this clonotype: A junction boundary mismatches the germline segment, possibly from a read error. The J gene is TRBJ2-1, the V gene TRBV20-1; 7 bases align to TRBD2. The CDR3 has 13 residues. Germline loops: CDR1 DFQATT, CDR2 SNEGSKA (reference sequence). The CDR3 sequence: CSASGRAVIERFF. CDR3 bases: TGCAGTGCTAGTGGGAGGGCCGTGATTGAGCGGTTCTTC.

This clonotype was seen only a few times. The rearrangement joins TRBV11-1 to TRBJ2-3; TRBD2 agrees at 11 bases. Germline CDR1 reads SGHAT; CDR2 reads FQDESV (reference sequence). J was trimmed by 4 bases and V by 5 bases; bases with no gene match: 8. This CDR3 is built from 16 residues. As DNA, the CDR3 is TGTGCCAGCAGCCCCGTAGCGGGAGGGAAGGCAGATACGCAGTATTTT. It specifies CASSPVAGGKADTQYF.

The CDR3 spells CASSHRVSNQPQHF. The DNA for the CDR3 is TGTGCCAGCAGCCACAGGGTTAGCAATCAGCCCCAGCATTTT. The rearrangement uses TRBV6-1 and TRBJ1-5; a weak D match, TRBD1 (6 bases). Trimming stripped 6 bases from V and 0 bases from J, with 9 bases between. Looked up from germline, CDR1 is MNHNS and CDR2 is SASEGT. This CDR3 is 14 amino acids long.

This clonotype occurred a few times. The chain links TRBV6-1 to TRBJ1-2, with 8 bases matching TRBD1. The CDR3 runs to 15 residues. Germline CDR1 reads MNHNS; CDR2 reads SASEGT. The ends lost 6 bases at V and 6 bases at J; junction bases unmatched: 12. CDR3 sequence (DNA): TGTGCCAGCAGGACTACAGGGGGACTATATCATGGCTACACCTTC. Amino acid sequence: CASRTTGGLYHGYTF.

This chain connects TRBV12-3 or TRBV12-4 to TRBJ1-5; D gene unclear. Trimming removed 6 bases at V and 0 bases at J, with 15 bases between. The CDR3 is 16 residues long. This chain's CDR3 is CASSRAAGGSNQPQHF. DNA for the CDR3: TGTGCCAGCAGCCGAGCAGCGGGCGGTAGCAATCAGCCCCAGCATTTT.

J is TRBJ2-4 and V is TRBV9, with TRBD1 matching over 9 bases. Germline lookup yields CDR1 SGDLS and CDR2 YYNGEE. The trim removed 0 bases at V and 4 bases at J, leaving 2 bases unmatched. This CDR3 has 15 amino acids. Here the CDR3 DNA reads TGTGCCAGCAGCGTAGCCGGGACAGGGAAAAACATTCAGTACTTC. Translating gives CASSVAGTGKNIQYF.

J is TRBJ2-1 and V is TRBV6-4, with D possibly matching TRBD2 (6 bases). The germline V gene has CDR1 MRHNA and CDR2 SNTAGT. The CDR3 is 14 residues long. V shed 6 bases and J shed 8 bases, with 17 bases lying between them. The CDR3 region is CASRPADGRDEQFF. CDR3 DNA: TGTGCCAGCAGGCCCGCCGACGGGAGAGATGAGCAGTTCTTC.

This clonotype appeared a few times. The chain carries TRBV7-9 and TRBJ2-5, with a weak D call TRBD2 (6 bases). This CDR3 region has 17 residues. V lost 5 bases and J lost 5, with 24 bases in between. The V gene's germline CDR1 is SEHNR and CDR2 FQNEAQ (reference sequence). The CDR3, as DNA: TGTGCCAGCAGCCCCCGGGGGTTTGATGACGAGGGCGAGACCCAGTACTTC. It translates to CASSPRGFDDEGETQYF.

Only a few counts were recorded for this clonotype. The chain combines TRBV11-2 with TRBJ1-1; D may be TRBD1 (5 bases). CDR3 size: 15 residues. Trimming shortened V by 2 bases and J by 0 bases, and 10 bases separated the two germline ends. Germline V gives CDR1 SGHAT, CDR2 FQNNGV. The CDR3 loop reads CASSLQGGVNTEAFF. CDR3 sequence (DNA): TGTGCCAGCAGCTTACAGGGTGGGGTGAACACTGAAGCTTTCTTT.

This clonotype has just a few counts. CDR3 amino acids: CASSLATPNYGYTF. The CDR3 DNA reads TGTGCCAGCAGCTTAGCGACCCCTAACTATGGCTACACCTTC. V gene TRBV7-9 combines with J gene TRBJ1-2; D unclear. Germline CDR1 is SEHNR and CDR2 is FQNEAQ (reference sequence). Trimming took off 0 bases at V and 0 bases at J, with 5 bases between the two ends. This CDR3 comprises 14 residues.

The V gene is TRBV6-1, the J gene TRBJ1-3; the D gene is possibly TRBD1 (5 bases). The germline V gene encodes CDR1 MNHNS and CDR2 SASEGT. Trimming left V 2 bases short and J 0 bases short, with 8 bases between. The CDR3 is made up of 15 amino acids. The CDR3 DNA sequence: TGTGCCAGCAGTGAAATGGGGGGCTCTGGAAACACCATATATTTT. Its translation: CASSEMGGSGNTIYF.

CDR3 sequence: CASSQLPSGNYEQYF. The CDR3 region has the DNA TGTGCCAGCAGCCAATTGCCCAGCGGGAACTACGAGCAGTACTTC. The chain is built from TRBV3-1 and TRBJ2-7, with 7 bases matching TRBD2. This CDR3 has 15 amino acids. With V trimmed by 2 bases and J by 3 bases, 7 bases remained unmatched. Germline values: CDR1 LGHDT, CDR2 YNNKEL (reference sequence).

V usage is TRBV19 and J usage is TRBJ1-1; unclear D gene. This CDR3 has 15 amino acids. Germline-derived CDR1 and CDR2 are LNHDA and SQIVND (reference sequence). V dropped 5 bases and J dropped 4 bases, with 17 bases sitting between them. The CDR3 region is CASSHVWTLGTEAFF. Written as DNA, the CDR3 is TGTGCCAGTAGTCATGTTTGGACCTTGGGCACTGAAGCTTTCTTT.

The chain uses TRBV29-1 and TRBJ1-1, with D possibly matching TRBD1 (5 bases). CDR1 and CDR2 from the germline V gene are SQVTM and ANQGSEA. The CDR3 runs to 14 residues. The V and J ends lost 7 bases and 5 bases respectively, with 20 bases between them. CDR3 residues: CSASSGTDRTEAFF. The CDR3 DNA sequence: TGCAGCGCATCATCCGGGACGGATAGGACTGAAGCTTTCTTT.

This sequence joins TRBV30 and TRBJ1-1; D is undetermined. The CDR3 spans 11 residues. Per the germline V gene, CDR1 is GTSNPN and CDR2 is SVGIG (reference sequence). The germline V and J ends were trimmed by 3 bases and 0 bases, with 2 bases remaining between them. The CDR3 nucleotides are TGTGCCTGGAGGATGAACACTGAAGCTTTCTTT. Translating it yields CAWRMNTEAFF.

The chain's CDR3 is CASSDAGGGADTQYF. Written as DNA, the CDR3 is TGTGCCAGCAGCGACGCAGGGGGGGGCGCAGATACGCAGTATTTT. The genes are TRBV7-6 and TRBJ2-3; D could derive from TRBD1 or TRBD2 (7 bases each). The length of the CDR3 is 15 residues. The germline CDR1 and CDR2 sequences are SGHVS and FNYEAQ. The V end lost 5 bases, the J end lost 4 bases, and 16 bases lay between the germline ends.

This clonotype was detected only a few times. V gene TRBV7-2 combines with J gene TRBJ2-5, with 9 bases identical to TRBD1. V gave up 5 bases and J gave up 6 bases; unmatched junction bases: 4. The CDR3 spans 13 residues. CDR1 is SGHTA and CDR2 is FQGNSA in the germline V gene. The DNA of the CDR3 is TGTGCCAGCAGCCCGACAGGGGGAAAGACCCAGTACTTC. Its protein is CASSPTGGKTQYF.

The chain employs TRBV12-3 or TRBV12-4 and TRBJ2-1, with 8 nucleotides matching TRBD1. This CDR3 is built from 15 residues. V lost 5 bases to trimming and J lost 6 bases; unmatched junction nucleotides: 9. In DNA, the CDR3 is TGTGCCAGCAGTGGGCCGGGACAGGTGGCCAATGAGCAGTTCTTC. This translates into CASSGPGQVANEQFF.

The V call is TRBV6-1, the J call TRBJ2-5; weak D call: TRBD1 (6 bases). Germline-derived CDR1 and CDR2 are MNHNS and SASEGT. V lost 8 bases to trimming and J lost 14 bases, with 21 bases between them. The CDR3 has 12 residues. The CDR3 DNA reads as TGTGCCAGCGGTAGGACAGCCACAGGCGTTTACTTC. Amino acids: CASGRTATGVYF.

This clonotype was observed many times. V and J are TRBV2 and TRBJ2-1; perhaps D is TRBD1 or TRBD2 (5 bases each). The CDR3 runs 14 residues. Germline V gene lookup returns CDR1 SNHLY and CDR2 FYNNEI. The ends were cut back, 6 bases at V and 10 bases at J, with 19 bases in the middle. CDR3 nucleotides: TGTGCCAGCAGCAGTGGGGACCCCGGCGGGGAGCAGTTCTTC. This codes for CASSSGDPGGEQFF.

J is TRBJ1-2 and V is TRBV7-9; TRBD1 agrees at 7 bases. Germline CDR1 and CDR2: SEHNR and FQNEAQ (reference sequence). The trim removed 1 base at V and 6 bases at J, leaving 8 bases unmatched. The CDR3 has 15 amino acids. The CDR3 region has the DNA TGTGCCAGCAGCTTAGACCTTCGGACAGGCGATGGCTACACCTTC. Its protein product is CASSLDLRTGDGYTF.

This clonotype was recorded many times. V gene TRBV7-8 combines with J gene TRBJ1-4; TRBD1 aligns across 8 bases. V trimming: 5 bases; J trimming: 8 bases; junction bases outside the gene matches: 19. The CDR3 contains 18 residues. Germline V gives CDR1 SGHVS, CDR2 FQNEAQ. The CDR3 here is CASSLLGPTDRGTEKLFF. The CDR3 coding sequence is TGTGCCAGCAGCCTCTTGGGCCCGACCGACAGGGGCACAGAAAAACTGTTTTTT.

This chain links TRBV30 with TRBJ2-1, with TRBD2 matching 10 bases. Germline V gives CDR1 GTSNPN, CDR2 SVGIG (reference sequence). V lost 1 base and J lost 3; bases outside the gene matches: 3. The CDR3 is 15 amino acids. CDR3 residues: CAWSGLAGFYNEQFF. CDR3 DNA sequence: TGTGCCTGGAGTGGACTAGCGGGTTTCTACAATGAGCAGTTCTTC.

This chain connects TRBV20-1 to TRBJ1-2; D gene unclear. V lost 3 bases and J 3 bases, leaving 11 bases between the germline ends. Germline V lookup: CDR1 DFQATT, CDR2 SNEGSKA (reference sequence). The CDR3 runs to 13 residues. The CDR3 DNA reads TGCAGTGCTAGTTACGGGGTTTACTATGGCTACACCTTC. The encoded protein is CSASYGVYYGYTF.